One sample yielded the 25 T cell receptor delta chains listed below, sequenced in a study of Vδ1+ human thymocytes. Regarding the study as a whole: In the thymus, TRG and TRD repertoires looked highly polyclonal with Gaussian CDR3 lengths.

Extracted RNA was reverse transcribed into cDNA. Multiplex PCR used pooled V-gene forward primers and a constant-region reverse primer to amplify CDR3s. With CATT, TCRdb re-called clones from the multiplex PCR reads. The data contain tens of thousands of delta-chain clones, 15% of them singletons. Which antigens these TCRs recognize remains unknown. Sequenced input: Vdelta1+ gamma-delta thymocytes from the thymus. The subset was: FACS-sorted CD3+ TCRalphabeta- TCRVdelta1+ TCRVdelta2- thymocytes. Receptors were obtained from a boy younger than two who had congenital heart surgery.

There is no J gene call, but TRDV1 is given as the V gene. The CDR3 spans 9 residues. Germline values: CDR1 TSWWSYY, CDR2 QGS. CDR3 DNA sequence: TGTGCTCTTGGGGAACCCCAATTCTTC. This translates into CALGEPQFF.

This rearrangement joins TRDV1 to TRDJ1, with 9 bases lining up with TRDD3. V dropped 6 bases and J dropped 0; count of bases not matched to a gene: 26. The CDR3 covers 22 residues. Germline values: CDR1 TSWWSYY, CDR2 QGS. CDR3 sequence: CALGLPAFGLGDCALYTDKLIF. In nucleotides, the CDR3 is TGTGCTCTTGGCCTACCGGCCTTCGGGCTGGGGGATTGTGCCTTGTACACCGATAAACTCATCTTT.

The chain couples TRDV1 to TRDJ1, with D hard to call. Germline-derived CDR1 and CDR2 are TSWWSYY and QGS. There are 18 residues in the CDR3. With 3 bases removed from V and 0 bases from J, the gap between germline ends came to 20 bases. CDR3 sequence reads: CALGDRFPDGRYTDKLIF. The DNA of the CDR3 is TGTGCTCTTGGGGATCGTTTCCCAGACGGTCGGTACACCGATAAACTCATCTTT.

This clone was picked up a small number of times. The chain uses TRDV1 and TRDJ1; 9 nucleotides line up with TRDD3. Unmatched junction bases numbered 27, after V lost 1 base and J lost 0 bases. The V gene's germline CDR1 is TSWWSYY and CDR2 QGS. This CDR3 has 24 amino acids. Here the CDR3 reads CALGEPRRPLLVVLGENYTDKLIF. The CDR3, as DNA: TGTGCTCTTGGGGAACCAAGGAGGCCCCTCCTCGTGGTACTGGGGGAAAACTACACCGATAAACTCATCTTT.

This clone is labeled medium-sized. This sample includes further DNA sequences coding for the same CDR3. This chain uses TRDV2 with TRDJ1; D perhaps matches TRDD3 (6 bases). The CDR3 totals 11 residues. V gave up 5 bases and J gave up 11 bases, with 14 bases separating them. The germline CDR1 and CDR2 sequences are GEAIGNYY and EKD. As DNA, the CDR3 is TGTGCCTGTGCACCTGGGGCGAGGCTCATCTTT. Its translation is CACAPGARLIF.

The chain recombines TRDV1 with TRDJ1; 10 positions agree with TRDD3. CDR1 is TSWWSYY, CDR2 QGS, per germline. This CDR3 spans 17 amino acids. V shed 2 bases, J shed 2 bases, and the junction held 8 bases outside the gene matches. CDR3 nucleotide sequence: TGTGCTCTTGGGGAAGGCCTGATACTGGGGGATACCGATAAACTCATCTTT. This sequence encodes CALGEGLILGDTDKLIF.

This chain uses TRDV1 with TRDJ1; 7 bases are a match to TRDD3. V shed 2 bases and J 3 bases; nucleotides not matched to a gene: 18. This CDR3 region has 19 residues. Germline V lookup: CDR1 TSWWSYY, CDR2 QGS. Here the CDR3 DNA reads TGTGCTCTTGGGGAAGGGTCCCCTACCGAGGGTGGGGGACCCGATAAACTCATCTTT. Its translation: CALGEGSPTEGGGPDKLIF.

This clone was seen a few times. This chain joins TRDV1 and TRDJ1; D gene unclear. This CDR3 is 18 amino acids long. CDR1 is TSWWSYY, CDR2 QGS, per germline. Trimming left V 4 bases short and J 4 bases short, with 25 bases between. The CDR3 reads CALGVPIGTPVSNDKLIF. The CDR3 DNA sequence: TGTGCTCTTGGGGTCCCCATCGGGACCCCCGTGTCGAACGATAAACTCATCTTT.

This clone appeared a few times. The chain is built from TRDV1 and TRDJ1, with 10 bases matching TRDD3. CDR3 length: 17 amino acids. Germline V gene data show CDR1 as TSWWSYY and CDR2 as QGS. V gave up 5 bases and J gave up 5 bases; unmatched junction bases: 14. CDR3 sequence: CALGPRTGGSLGDKLIF. The DNA of the CDR3 is TGTGCTCTTGGGCCCCGTACTGGGGGATCCCTCGGGGATAAACTCATCTTT.

The table lists this clone with a few counts. The chain carries TRDV1 and TRDJ1, with D possibly TRDD2 on 8 matching bases. The germline gives CDR1 TSWWSYY, CDR2 QGS. The CDR3 is 24 residues long. The V gene lost 0 bases and the J gene lost 0 bases, with 35 bases spanning the gap. CDR3 DNA: TGTGCTCTTGGGGAACTAGCACTTCCTACCTCTACTGGGGCCCCCTCGCCGTACACCGATAAACTCATCTTT. Encoded protein: CALGELALPTSTGAPSPYTDKLIF.

This clone has a handful of counts. The chain couples TRDV1 to TRDJ1; 9 nucleotides match TRDD3. Trimming took 8 bases from V and 3 from J; bases not matched to a gene: 19. The CDR3 is 18 amino acids. Per the germline V gene, CDR1 is TSWWSYY and CDR2 is QGS. CDR3 bases: TGTGCTCTTAGGATTCCTACCGTACTGGGGGACTCTCCCGATAAACTCATCTTT. Its protein product is CALRIPTVLGDSPDKLIF.

The J gene is TRDJ1, the V gene TRDV1; D is undetermined. Germline V lookup: CDR1 TSWWSYY, CDR2 QGS. This CDR3 is built from 14 residues. Between the trimmed V and J ends, which lost 3 bases and 3 bases, there was a span of 11 bases. CDR3 DNA: TGTGCTCTTGGGGACCGACTCCACCCCGATAAACTCATCTTT. It is translated as CALGDRLHPDKLIF.

This clone has just a few counts. The V gene is TRDV1, the J gene TRDJ1; either TRDD2 or TRDD3 may supply D (5 bases each). V lost 2 bases and J 0 bases, leaving 25 bases between the germline ends. Looked up from germline, CDR1 is TSWWSYY and CDR2 is QGS. The CDR3 is 20 amino acids. The CDR3 nucleotides are TGTGCTCTTGGGGAAGATCTAGGGGGGCTTGCTACCTACTACACCGATAAACTCATCTTT. This gives the protein CALGEDLGGLATYYTDKLIF.

This clone was detected only a few times. The chain links TRDV1 to TRDJ1; 12 nucleotides match TRDD3. The CDR3 sequence is 16 residues long. Trimming at V came to 3 bases and at J to 8 bases, leaving 10 bases not matched to a gene. Germline CDR1 TSWWSYY, CDR2 QGS. The CDR3 coding sequence is TGTGCTCTTGGGGATAATCCAACTGGGGGATACCACAAACTCATCTTT. This encodes CALGDNPTGGYHKLIF.

This clone has more than one count but fewer than ten. This chain links TRDV1 with TRDJ1; weak D call: TRDD2 (6 bases). The CDR3 extends over 18 amino acids. Trimming removed 4 bases from V and 1 base from J, with 22 bases in between. Germline V lookup: CDR1 TSWWSYY, CDR2 QGS. The CDR3 here is CALGGIGLPRDPTDKLIF. In DNA, the CDR3 is TGTGCTCTTGGGGGTATAGGCCTTCCCCGGGACCCCACCGATAAACTCATCTTT.

This clone showed up just a few times. The chain couples TRDV1 to TRDJ1; the match to TRDD3 covers 11 bases. Germline V lookup: CDR1 TSWWSYY, CDR2 QGS. V trimming: 6 bases; J trimming: 1 base; junction bases outside the gene matches: 13. There are 18 residues in the CDR3. The CDR3 reads CALGAGLALGDTTDKLIF. Here the CDR3 DNA reads TGTGCTCTTGGAGCTGGCCTTGCGCTGGGGGATACCACCGATAAACTCATCTTT.

By frequency in the sample, this clone is medium-sized. The V gene is TRDV2, the J gene TRDJ1; 13 positions agree with TRDD3. The CDR3 runs 19 residues. Germline CDR1 reads GEAIGNYY; CDR2 reads EKD. J lost 1 base, V lost 2 bases, and 12 bases had no gene match. In DNA, the CDR3 is TGTGCCTGTGACATCGACGTACTGGGGGATACGCTGAGCACCGATAAACTCATCTTT. Protein: CACDIDVLGDTLSTDKLIF.

The chain uses TRDV1 and TRDJ1; TRDD3 matches at 10 bases. Germline CDR1 is TSWWSYY and CDR2 is QGS. CDR3 length equals 22 residues. The ends lost 0 bases at V and 0 bases at J; junction bases unmatched: 19. The CDR3 is CALGELPVDWGMPFTYTDKLIF. The CDR3, as DNA: TGTGCTCTTGGGGAACTTCCCGTTGACTGGGGGATGCCATTCACTTACACCGATAAACTCATCTTT.

The chain couples TRDV1 to TRDJ1; 10 bases agree with TRDD3. This CDR3 is built from 21 residues. Germline trimming cut 1 base from V and 0 bases from J; bases unmatched to any gene: 17. Per the germline V gene, CDR1 is TSWWSYY and CDR2 is QGS. As DNA, the CDR3 is TGTGCTCTTGGGGAACCCGTTTCCTACGGGGTTACTGGGGGATACACCGATAAACTCATCTTT. This encodes CALGEPVSYGVTGGYTDKLIF.

With regard to this clone: Other DNA sequences in this sample translate to the same CDR3. V and J are TRDV1 and TRDJ2; possible D gene TRDD3, 5 bases. V was trimmed by 6 bases and J by 0 bases, leaving 35 bases between them. The V gene's germline CDR1 is TSWWSYY and CDR2 QGS. This CDR3 has 23 amino acids. The CDR3: CALGGEECCESPYEGALTAQLFF. As DNA, the CDR3 is TGTGCTCTTGGCGGTGAGGAATGCTGCGAATCCCCTTACGAGGGGGCTTTGACAGCACAACTCTTCTTT.

This clone was counted between two and nine times. Sequence at one end of the junction differs from germline and may be a read error. V and J are TRDV1 and TRDJ1; 8 bases match TRDD3. Germline V gene sequence: CDR1 TSWWSYY, CDR2 QGS. The CDR3 runs 19 residues. CDR3 residues: CAHGTQSPHWGGAGDKLIF. CDR3 DNA: TGTGCTCATGGGACTCAGAGTCCCCACTGGGGGGGCGCGGGAGATAAACTCATCTTT.

This sequence joins TRDV1 and TRDJ1; D ambiguous. Germline-derived CDR1 and CDR2 are TSWWSYY and QGS. V was clipped by 2 bases and J by 0 bases, with 16 bases between them. The CDR3 is 17 residues long. CDR3 protein: CALGEGPRIKNTDKLIF. The DNA for the CDR3 is TGTGCTCTTGGGGAAGGCCCGCGAATTAAGAACACCGATAAACTCATCTTT.

A few counts support this clone. A junction end diverges from the germline sequence, so it may reflect a read error. This specimen includes other DNA sequences encoding the same CDR3. The V gene is TRDV1, the J gene TRDJ1; the D gene is possibly TRDD3 (6 bases). The CDR3 totals 16 residues. In germline, CDR1 is TSWWSYY, CDR2 QGS. The CDR3 reads CALGAYEYWETDKLIF. DNA of the CDR3: TGTGCTCTCGGGGCCTACGAGTACTGGGAAACCGATAAACTCATCTTT.

This chain connects TRDV1 to TRDJ1; TRDD3 aligns across 12 bases. With V trimmed by 2 bases and J by 0 bases, 13 bases remained unmatched. Germline-derived CDR1 and CDR2 are TSWWSYY and QGS. The length of the CDR3 is 20 residues. The DNA for the CDR3 is TGTGCTCTTGGGGAAGACTGGGGGATACTTAGGGACCCGTACACCGATAAACTCATCTTT. Amino acid sequence: CALGEDWGILRDPYTDKLIF.

J is TRDJ1 and V is TRDV1, with D hard to call. The germline V gene has CDR1 TSWWSYY and CDR2 QGS. The CDR3 extends over 17 amino acids. Trimming took 1 base from V and 2 from J, leaving 17 bases between them. CDR3 coding DNA: TGTGCTCTTGGGGAACACTCCCCCGTACATGGGACCGATAAACTCATCTTT. Its translation is CALGEHSPVHGTDKLIF.